Listed below are T cell receptor beta chains from one sample, sequenced in a study of Ad26.COV2.S vaccination and SARS-CoV-2 variants. This table comes from immunoSEQ multiplex PCR, and its TCRdb copy is limited to in-frame clones, with some not included. The sample includes about 180,000 clones, roughly 87% of them seen just once. Sequenced here: peripheral blood, sampled after recovery from COVID-19. Receptors were obtained from a human donor who had recovered from COVID-19. CDR3s include the opening cysteine and the closing phenylalanine or tryptophan. The order of the fields is J gene, V gene, D gene, CDR3 protein. A D gene is named only where the DNA matches it firmly.

j_gene: TRBJ1-5; v_gene: TRBV7-6; d_gene: NA; CDR3aa: CAIYVRGDSNQPQHF
j_gene: TRBJ2-3; v_gene: TRBV13; d_gene: TRBD2; CDR3aa: CASSSFRGGYTDTQYF
j_gene: TRBJ2-2; v_gene: TRBV24-1; d_gene: TRBD1; CDR3aa: CATSVSGTGIGELFF
j_gene: TRBJ2-3; v_gene: TRBV28; d_gene: TRBD2; CDR3aa: CASSSLAALGSDTQYF
j_gene: TRBJ2-2; v_gene: TRBV7-6; d_gene: NA; CDR3aa: CASSSMGRAGGELFF
j_gene: TRBJ2-7; v_gene: TRBV9; d_gene: NA; CDR3aa: CASTRGVLGAEQYF
j_gene: TRBJ2-5; v_gene: TRBV19; d_gene: TRBD2; CDR3aa: CASSIDASGSWETQYF
j_gene: TRBJ1-1; v_gene: TRBV24-1; d_gene: TRBD1; CDR3aa: CATSDLGQGVADTEAFF
j_gene: TRBJ1-6; v_gene: TRBV7-2; d_gene: NA; CDR3aa: CASTRTYWGSSPLHF
j_gene: TRBJ2-7; v_gene: TRBV5-5; d_gene: TRBD1; CDR3aa: CASSRQGTGPYEQYF
j_gene: TRBJ1-5; v_gene: TRBV2; d_gene: TRBD1; CDR3aa: CASRTGGSNQPQHF
j_gene: TRBJ1-2; v_gene: TRBV28; d_gene: NA; CDR3aa: CASRIRAGYGYTF
j_gene: TRBJ2-7; v_gene: TRBV19; d_gene: NA; CDR3aa: CASSSRAGVYEQYF
j_gene: TRBJ1-2; v_gene: TRBV3-1/TRBV3-2; d_gene: TRBD1; CDR3aa: CASSPPGQRNYGYTF
j_gene: TRBJ2-1; v_gene: TRBV6-5; d_gene: TRBD2; CDR3aa: CASSFRTSENEQFF
j_gene: TRBJ2-2; v_gene: TRBV5-1; d_gene: NA; CDR3aa: CASSLWQNTGELFF
j_gene: TRBJ1-3; v_gene: TRBV19; d_gene: NA; CDR3aa: CASSPPGETGNTIYF
j_gene: TRBJ2-2; v_gene: TRBV20-1; d_gene: NA; CDR3aa: CSASKAGVTGELFF
j_gene: TRBJ2-1; v_gene: TRBV7-3; d_gene: NA; CDR3aa: CASSQGRVAYNEQFF
j_gene: TRBJ2-1; v_gene: TRBV25-1; d_gene: TRBD1; CDR3aa: CASSAGQGKSYSYNEQFF
j_gene: TRBJ1-5; v_gene: TRBV6-5; d_gene: NA; CDR3aa: CASSHSSPTQHF
j_gene: TRBJ1-4; v_gene: TRBV7-6; d_gene: NA; CDR3aa: CASRPGWGTEVNEKLFF
j_gene: TRBJ2-7; v_gene: TRBV2; d_gene: NA; CDR3aa: CASISDSYEQYF
j_gene: TRBJ2-1; v_gene: TRBV5-1; d_gene: NA; CDR3aa: CASSLAGGLYNEQFF
j_gene: TRBJ2-3; v_gene: TRBV25-1; d_gene: NA; CDR3aa: CASSGRTGGDTQYF
j_gene: TRBJ2-2; v_gene: TRBV3-1/TRBV3-2; d_gene: NA; CDR3aa: CASSQVGELFF
j_gene: TRBJ1-1; v_gene: TRBV7-2; d_gene: NA; CDR3aa: CASSFGTEAFF
j_gene: TRBJ1-6; v_gene: TRBV2; d_gene: NA; CDR3aa: CASSRQSSYNSPLHF